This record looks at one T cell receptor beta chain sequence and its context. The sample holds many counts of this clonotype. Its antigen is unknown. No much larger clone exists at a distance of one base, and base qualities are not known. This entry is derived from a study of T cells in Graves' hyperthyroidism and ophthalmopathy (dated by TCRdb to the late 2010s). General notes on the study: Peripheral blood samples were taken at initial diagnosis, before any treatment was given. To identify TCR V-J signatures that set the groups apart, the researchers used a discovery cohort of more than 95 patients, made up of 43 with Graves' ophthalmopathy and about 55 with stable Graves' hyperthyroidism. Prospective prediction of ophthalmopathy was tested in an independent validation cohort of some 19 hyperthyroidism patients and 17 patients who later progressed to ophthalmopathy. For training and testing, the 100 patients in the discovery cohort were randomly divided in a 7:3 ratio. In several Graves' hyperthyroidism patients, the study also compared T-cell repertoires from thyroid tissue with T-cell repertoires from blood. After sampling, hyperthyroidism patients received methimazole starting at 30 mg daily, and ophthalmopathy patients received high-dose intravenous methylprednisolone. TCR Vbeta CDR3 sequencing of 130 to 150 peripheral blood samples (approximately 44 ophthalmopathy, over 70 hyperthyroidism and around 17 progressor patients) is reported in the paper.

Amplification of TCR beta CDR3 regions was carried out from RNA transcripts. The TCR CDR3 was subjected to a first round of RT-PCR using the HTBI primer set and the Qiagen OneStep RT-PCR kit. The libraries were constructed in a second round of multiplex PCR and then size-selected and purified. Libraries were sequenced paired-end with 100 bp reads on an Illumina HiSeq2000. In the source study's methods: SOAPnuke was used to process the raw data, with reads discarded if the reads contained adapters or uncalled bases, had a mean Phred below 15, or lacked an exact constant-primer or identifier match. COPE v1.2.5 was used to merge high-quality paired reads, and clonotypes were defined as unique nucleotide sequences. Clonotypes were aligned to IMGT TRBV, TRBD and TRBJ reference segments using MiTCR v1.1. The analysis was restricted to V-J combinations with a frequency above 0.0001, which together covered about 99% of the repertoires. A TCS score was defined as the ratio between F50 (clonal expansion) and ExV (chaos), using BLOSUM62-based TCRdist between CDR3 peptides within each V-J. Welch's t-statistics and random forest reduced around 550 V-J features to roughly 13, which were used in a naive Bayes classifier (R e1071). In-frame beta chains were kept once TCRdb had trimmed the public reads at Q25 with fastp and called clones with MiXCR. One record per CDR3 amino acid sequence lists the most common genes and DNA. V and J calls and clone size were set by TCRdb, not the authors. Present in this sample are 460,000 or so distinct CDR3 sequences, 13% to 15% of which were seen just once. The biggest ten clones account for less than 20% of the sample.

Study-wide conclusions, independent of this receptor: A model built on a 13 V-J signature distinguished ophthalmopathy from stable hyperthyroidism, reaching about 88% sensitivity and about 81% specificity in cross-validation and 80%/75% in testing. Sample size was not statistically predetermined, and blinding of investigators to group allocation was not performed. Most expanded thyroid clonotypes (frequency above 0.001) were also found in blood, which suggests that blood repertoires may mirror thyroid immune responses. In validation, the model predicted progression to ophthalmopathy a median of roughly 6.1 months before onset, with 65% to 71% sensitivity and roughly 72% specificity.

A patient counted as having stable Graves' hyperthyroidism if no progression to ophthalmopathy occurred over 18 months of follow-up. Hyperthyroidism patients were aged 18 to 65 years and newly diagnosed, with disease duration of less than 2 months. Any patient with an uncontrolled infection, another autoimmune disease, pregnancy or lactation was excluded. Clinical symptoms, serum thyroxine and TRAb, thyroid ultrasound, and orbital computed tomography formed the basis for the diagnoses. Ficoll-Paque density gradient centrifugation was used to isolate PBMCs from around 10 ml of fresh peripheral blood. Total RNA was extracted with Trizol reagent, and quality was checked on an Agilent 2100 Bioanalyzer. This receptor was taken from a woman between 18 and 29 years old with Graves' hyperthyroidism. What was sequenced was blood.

The DNA sequence is given as TGTGCCAGCAGCGTGACATCGAGGACTGAAGCTTTCTTT. This gives the protein CASSVTSRTEAFF. The chain was built from TRBV7-2 and TRBJ1-1; too little of a D gene remains to name it. V was cut back by 5 bases and J by 5 bases, leaving a gap of 12 bases between them. From cysteine to phenylalanine, the CDR3 is 13 amino acids long. Only the CDR3 portion is preserved as DNA: 39 bases, with reading frame beginning at the first base. CDR1 is given as SGHTA and CDR2 as FQGNSA, both from the germline V gene.